This T cell receptor (beta chain) was recorded in a study of T-cell memory formation after mild COVID-19. CDR1 and CDR2 (germline): MNHEY, SVGAGI. The CDR3 totals 13 residues. V was cut by 7 bases and J by 2 bases, with 9 bases left in between. TCRdb reprocessed the 5' RACE reads via MiXCR and lists one record per CDR3 protein. The data show approximately 190,000 distinct CDR3 sequences, 15% to 20% seen once. The receptor comes from an adult woman who had mild COVID-19 (a few samples of this study predate the infection). Cell type and time point are not known. The chain joins TRBV6-5 to TRBJ1-3; D is undetermined. Specimen: PBMCs or a T cell subset sorted from them (not recorded which). The DNA for the CDR3 is TGTGCCAGCACCGCAGTCGCTGGAAACACCATATATTTT. Translating gives CASTAVAGNTIYF.